Presented here are 7 T cell receptor beta chains from one specimen sequenced in a study of blood T cell repertoires in COVID-19 (TCRdb year 2020). Libraries were made using the immunoSEQ multiplex PCR assay. TCRdb took over this immuneACCESS table, retaining in-frame rearrangements with V and J assigned. Such tables are incomplete; in checked studies, under half of the missing clones stem from an unresolved V gene, and the remainder is unexplained. For this sample there are over 250,000 clones; 80% to 90% appear just once. Jointly, the top ten make up 11% of the sample. Sequencing was carried out using peripheral blood. The receptors originated from a woman aged 70-85 years with acute or convalescent COVID-19.

CDR3 in amino acids: CSVATSGGANEQFF. DNA for the CDR3: TGCAGCGTTGCGACTAGCGGGGGGGCGAATGAGCAGTTCTTC. The V call is TRBV29-1, the J call TRBJ2-1; 14 nucleotides match TRBD2. Unmatched junction bases numbered 3, after V lost 4 bases and J lost 7 bases. Looked up from germline, CDR1 is SQVTM and CDR2 is ANQGSEA. The CDR3 length is 14 residues.

The chain couples TRBV14 to TRBJ2-5; D not resolved. Trimming shortened V by 4 bases and J by 3 bases, and 9 bases separated the two germline ends. Per germline, CDR1 SGHDN and CDR2 FVKESK. This CDR3 is built from 13 residues. In nucleotides, the CDR3 is TGTGCCAGCAGCCGGTCTGAGAAAGAGACCCAGTACTTC. It specifies CASSRSEKETQYF.

This clone was counted between two and nine times. The chain joins TRBV3-1 (or the pseudogene TRBV3-2) to TRBJ1-4, with no clear D. Between the trimmed V and J ends, which lost 4 bases and 7 bases, there was a span of 7 bases. CDR1 and CDR2 from the germline V gene are LGHDT and YNNKEL (reference sequence). The CDR3 is made up of 12 amino acids. The CDR3 loop reads CASSLFGEKLFF. CDR3 in DNA: TGTGCCAGCAGCCTCTTCGGTGAAAAACTGTTTTTT.

The chain joins TRBV4-1 to TRBJ1-6; 7 positions agree with TRBD1. The CDR3 totals 19 residues. In germline, CDR1 is MGHRA, CDR2 YSYEKL. With 6 bases clipped from V and 0 bases from J, the junction kept 14 bases outside the gene matches. CDR3 protein: CASSQQRDRASSYNSPLHF. CDR3 DNA: TGCGCCAGCAGTCAACAAAGGGACAGAGCGAGCTCCTATAATTCACCCCTCCACTTT.

V gene TRBV2 combines with J gene TRBJ2-3; 8 positions match TRBD1. The CDR3 is 14 amino acids. CDR1 is SNHLY and CDR2 is FYNNEI in the germline V gene. Trimming at V came to 5 bases and at J to 5 bases, leaving 6 bases not matched to a gene. The CDR3 reads CASSYQGAGDTQYF. CDR3 DNA sequence: TGTGCCAGCAGTTATCAGGGGGCTGGAGATACGCAGTATTTT.

The rearrangement uses TRBV4-1 and TRBJ1-2; 9 nucleotides align to TRBD1. Germline loops: CDR1 MGHRA, CDR2 YSYEKL. J was trimmed by 8 bases and V by 5 bases; bases with no gene match: 15. The CDR3 is 16 residues long. The CDR3 DNA sequence: TGCGCCAGCAGCGAGCCGGGACAGGGAGAGATGTGGGGCTACACCTTC. It yields the protein CASSEPGQGEMWGYTF.

The chain carries TRBV29-1 and TRBJ2-7, with 9 bases lining up with TRBD2. Germline V gives CDR1 SQVTM, CDR2 ANQGSEA. The CDR3 runs 16 residues. With V trimmed by 4 bases and J by 2 bases, 12 bases remained unmatched. The CDR3, as DNA: TGCAGCGTTGTAGTGGCGGGGGGGCCCCAGCCCTACGAGCAGTACTTC. It yields the protein CSVVVAGGPQPYEQYF.